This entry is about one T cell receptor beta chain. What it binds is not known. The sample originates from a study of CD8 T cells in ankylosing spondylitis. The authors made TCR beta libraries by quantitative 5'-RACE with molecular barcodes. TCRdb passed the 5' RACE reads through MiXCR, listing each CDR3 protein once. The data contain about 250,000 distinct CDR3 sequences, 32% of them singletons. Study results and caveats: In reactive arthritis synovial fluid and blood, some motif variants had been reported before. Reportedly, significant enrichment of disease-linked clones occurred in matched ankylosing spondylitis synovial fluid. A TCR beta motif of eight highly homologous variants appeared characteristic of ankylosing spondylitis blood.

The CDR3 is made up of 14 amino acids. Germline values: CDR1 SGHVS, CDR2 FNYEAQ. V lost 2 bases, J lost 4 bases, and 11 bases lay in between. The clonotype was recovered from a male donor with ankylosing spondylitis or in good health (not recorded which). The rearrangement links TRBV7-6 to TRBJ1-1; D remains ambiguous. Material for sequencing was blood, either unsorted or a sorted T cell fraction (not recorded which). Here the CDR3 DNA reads TGTGCCAGCAGCTTATCCGGGGTGACCACTGAAGCTTTCTTT. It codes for CASSLSGVTTEAFF. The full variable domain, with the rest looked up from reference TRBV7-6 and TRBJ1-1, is GAGVSQSPRYKVTKRGQDVALRCDPISGHVSLYWYRQALGQGPEFLTYFNYEAQQDKSGLPNDRFSAERPEGSISTLTIQRTEQRDSAMYRCASSLSGVTTEAFFGQGTRLTVV.